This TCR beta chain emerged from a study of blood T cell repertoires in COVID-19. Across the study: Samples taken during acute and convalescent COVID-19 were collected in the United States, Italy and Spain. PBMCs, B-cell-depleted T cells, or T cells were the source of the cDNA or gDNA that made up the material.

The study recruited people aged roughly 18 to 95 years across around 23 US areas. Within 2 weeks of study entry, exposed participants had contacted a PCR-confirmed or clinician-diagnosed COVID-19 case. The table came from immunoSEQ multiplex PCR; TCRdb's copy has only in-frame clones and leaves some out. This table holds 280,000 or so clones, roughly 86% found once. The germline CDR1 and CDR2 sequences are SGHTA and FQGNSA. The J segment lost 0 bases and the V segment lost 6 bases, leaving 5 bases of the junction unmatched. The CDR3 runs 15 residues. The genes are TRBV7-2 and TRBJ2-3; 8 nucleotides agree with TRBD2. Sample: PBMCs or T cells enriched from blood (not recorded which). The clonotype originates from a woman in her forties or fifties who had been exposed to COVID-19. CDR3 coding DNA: TGTGCCAGCAGAGCACTAGCGGCTAGCACAGATACGCAGTATTTT. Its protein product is CASRALAASTDTQYF.